This T cell receptor (beta chain) was profiled in a study of cytomegalovirus exposure and HLA in healthy donors. Study conclusions and caveats: Accounts indicate the classifier identified cytomegalovirus status with strong specificity and sensitivity.

The repertoire was sequenced with immunoSEQ multiplex PCR; TCRdb's copy has only in-frame clones and lacks some. This sample has more than 65,000 clones, with 93% found just once. The J segment lost 7 bases and the V segment lost 5 bases, leaving 6 bases of the junction unmatched. CDR3 length equals 16 residues. CDR1 and CDR2 (germline): SGHNT, YENEEA. Points on this clone: The antigen remains undetermined.

The sequenced sample was PBMCs. The chain links TRBV11-3 to TRBJ2-1, with 15 bases matching TRBD2. The receptor's source is a man between 18 and 29 years old in good health and CMV-seronegative. The CDR3 DNA follows: TGTGCCAGCAGCAGAGGACTAGCGGGGGGGCAGAATGAGCAGTTCTTC. It specifies CASSRGLAGGQNEQFF.